The 31 T cell receptor beta chains below come from one sample, sequenced in a study of identical twins. TCRdb analysed the 5' RACE reads with MiXCR anew, one entry per CDR3 protein. Among 1,800,000 or so distinct CDR3 sequences listed, around 33% were seen once. Sequencing was carried out using cord blood. These receptors were taken from a newborn girl in good health.

This clonotype was counted a few times. The rearrangement links TRBV11-1 to TRBJ1-2, with 10 bases lining up with TRBD1. Losses at the gene ends were 6 bases for V and 0 bases for J; bases not matched to a gene: 7. Germline CDR1 is SGHAT and CDR2 is FQDESV (reference sequence). The CDR3 consists of 16 residues. CDR3 sequence (DNA): TGTGCCAGCAGTGCGGACAGGGGGGAGACTAACTATGGCTACACCTTC. Amino acid sequence: CASSADRGETNYGYTF.

The chain couples TRBV20-1 to TRBJ2-7; D unclear. The J call may be in error: the DNA end matches TRBJ2-4 better. CDR3 size: 14 residues. Germline V gene sequence: CDR1 DFQATT, CDR2 SNEGSKA (reference sequence). The CDR3 DNA follows: TGCAGTGCTAGAGATCTGCACCGTGCTAACATTCAGTACTTC. Translation: CSARDLHRANIQYF.

This chain uses TRBV18 with TRBJ1-1; tentative D call: TRBD1 (5 bases). The CDR3 extends over 17 amino acids. Trimming cost V 1 base and J 0 bases, with 15 bases left between them. Germline loops: CDR1 KGHSH, CDR2 LQKENI. DNA for the CDR3: TGTGCCAGCTCACCACGACTTACAGGTGTCATGAACACTGAAGCTTTCTTT. Protein product: CASSPRLTGVMNTEAFF.

This clonotype was detected a few times. The rearrangement joins TRBV12-3 or TRBV12-4 to TRBJ2-5; no clear D. The DNA end lines up better with TRBJ2-7; the J call may be wrong. The CDR3 runs 13 residues. In nucleotides, the CDR3 is TGTGCCAGCACCGTTCGCCGTGGGGACGAGCAGTACTTC. Protein: CASTVRRGDEQYF.

This clonotype was picked up a small number of times. The chain recombines TRBV27 with TRBJ2-7, with 8 nucleotides matching TRBD2. CDR1 and CDR2 from the germline V gene are MNHEY and SMNVEV (reference sequence). The CDR3 sequence is 15 residues long. J was trimmed by 0 bases and V by 5 bases; bases with no gene match: 6. As DNA, the CDR3 is TGTGCCAGCAGTCCAATAGCGGGGTTCTCCTACGAGCAGTACTTC. Translation gives CASSPIAGFSYEQYF.

The chain is built from TRBV19 and TRBJ2-4; D possibly corresponds to TRBD2 (6 bases). Germline CDR1 is LNHDA and CDR2 is SQIVND (reference sequence). V lost 3 bases to trimming and J lost 13 bases, with 16 bases between them. This CDR3 has 13 residues. CDR3 nucleotide sequence: TGTGCCAGTAGTATCGCGGGGCCAAATGAGCAGTACTTC. Translating it yields CASSIAGPNEQYF.

CDR3 residues: CASSIWTGWGTEAFF. The CDR3 nucleotides are TGTGCCAGCAGCATCTGGACAGGGTGGGGCACTGAAGCTTTCTTT. The rearrangement uses TRBV5-6 and TRBJ1-1; 8 bases align to TRBD1. The CDR3 has 15 amino acids. Germline CDR1 SGHDT, CDR2 YYEEEE. The V and J ends lost 4 bases and 4 bases, in that order; junction bases with no gene match: 9.

The chain employs TRBV7-2 and TRBJ2-1; D remains unclear. The J call is doubtful: the DNA matches TRBJ2-7 better. Germline V gene sequence: CDR1 SGHTA, CDR2 FQGNSA. The CDR3 covers 16 residues. The CDR3 sequence: CASSLSLMSSYNEQYF. For the CDR3, the DNA is TGTGCCAGCAGCTTATCACTGATGAGCTCCTACAATGAGCAGTACTTC.

The chain has TRBV9 and TRBJ2-7; D ambiguous. The CDR3 is 14 residues long. V was clipped by 0 bases and J by 2 bases, with 9 bases between them. Germline CDR1 reads SGDLS; CDR2 reads YYNGEE. CDR3 in amino acids: CASSVEGPTYEQYF. CDR3 nucleotide sequence: TGTGCCAGCAGCGTAGAGGGTCCTACCTACGAGCAGTACTTC.

The CDR3 here is CASSKVKEVSAGYTF. The CDR3 nucleotides read TGTGCCAGCAGCAAAGTTAAGGAGGTATCCGCTGGCTACACCTTC. The chain couples TRBV21-1 to TRBJ1-2. TRBV21-1 is assigned pseudogene status. The CDR3 is 15 residues long.

Only a few counts were recorded for this clonotype. This sequence joins TRBV20-1 and TRBJ1-6; no clear D. The germline V gene encodes CDR1 DFQATT and CDR2 SNEGSKA (reference sequence). The V and J ends lost 3 bases and 7 bases respectively, with 16 bases between them. This CDR3 contains 15 residues. CDR3 DNA: TGCAGTGCTAGTGGACCCTTGTTGCGGAATTCACCCCTCCACTTT. This sequence encodes CSASGPLLRNSPLHF.

Only a few counts were recorded for this clonotype. The chain recombines TRBV12-3 or TRBV12-4 with TRBJ2-3; D ambiguous. Trimming took off 8 bases at V and 0 bases at J, with 12 bases between the two ends. The CDR3 is 14 residues long. The CDR3 protein is CASGPWPSTDTQYF. The CDR3 nucleotides are TGTGCCAGCGGCCCTTGGCCTAGCACAGATACGCAGTATTTT.

The V and J genes are TRBV20-1 and TRBJ2-5, with 11 bases fitting TRBD2. V gave up 1 base and J gave up 5 bases; unmatched junction bases: 3. The CDR3 length is 14 residues. Germline lookup yields CDR1 DFQATT and CDR2 SNEGSKA (reference sequence). The CDR3: CSARVGTSGETQYF. CDR3 DNA sequence: TGCAGTGCTAGAGTCGGGACTAGCGGCGAGACCCAGTACTTC.

The rearrangement links TRBV4-2 to TRBJ2-1, with 7 bases matching TRBD2. The CDR3 consists of 16 residues. V was pared by 5 bases and J by 1 base, with 8 bases of the junction left unmatched. Per the germline V gene, CDR1 is LGHNA and CDR2 is YNFKEQ. The CDR3 DNA follows: TGTGCCAGCAGCGGGAGAGGGGAGGGTTCCTACAATGAGCAGTTCTTC. Protein product: CASSGRGEGSYNEQFF.

This clonotype has a count of ten or more. This chain uses TRBV18 with TRBJ2-7; D remains unclear. CDR1 and CDR2 (germline): KGHSH, LQKENI. The length of the CDR3 is 13 residues. V lost 0 bases to trimming and J lost 4 bases, with 7 bases between them. The CDR3 spells CASSPPSAYEQYF. CDR3 in DNA: TGTGCCAGCTCACCACCATCCGCTTACGAGCAGTACTTC.

J is TRBJ2-5 and V is TRBV6-1, with 11 bases identical to TRBD2. With 1 base clipped from V and 11 bases from J, the junction kept 9 bases outside the gene matches. The length of the CDR3 is 15 residues. CDR1 is MNHNS and CDR2 is SASEGT in the germline V gene. In nucleotides, the CDR3 is TGTGCCAGCAGTGAAGGGGGACTAGCGGCCAATGAGCAGTACTTC. This gives the protein CASSEGGLAANEQYF.

The chain employs TRBV5-1 and TRBJ2-1; D not resolved. V lost 1 base to trimming and J lost 8 bases, with 7 bases between them. The length of the CDR3 is 12 residues. Germline CDR1 reads SGHRS; CDR2 reads YFSETQ. DNA for the CDR3: TGCGCCAGCAGCTTGCGGTTCGATGAGCAGTTCTTC. Protein: CASSLRFDEQFF.

A few counts support this clonotype. The chain has TRBV4-1 and TRBJ1-4; 9 nucleotides match TRBD1. The germline V gene encodes CDR1 MGHRA and CDR2 YSYEKL. J lost 3 bases, V lost 3 bases, and 5 bases had no gene match. This CDR3 contains 16 residues. CDR3 in DNA: TGCGCCAGCAGCCAGTACAGGGGGCCATCTAATGAAAAACTGTTTTTT. As protein: CASSQYRGPSNEKLFF.

This clonotype was counted between two and nine times. CDR3 amino acids: CSASDSGRRNQPQHF. Here the CDR3 DNA reads TGCAGTGCTAGTGACTCCGGGCGTCGGAATCAGCCCCAGCATTTT. This chain connects TRBV20-1 to TRBJ1-5; the D is unclear. This CDR3 comprises 15 residues. V lost 3 bases to trimming and J lost 4 bases, with 16 bases between them. Germline V lookup: CDR1 DFQATT, CDR2 SNEGSKA (reference sequence).

This clonotype was found once. The CDR3 loop reads CASSGRGGPYEQYF. The CDR3 coding sequence is TGTGCCAGCTCCGGCCGGGGGGGGCCCTACGAGCAGTACTTC. The chain has TRBV18 and TRBJ2-5; TRBD2 matches 8 bases. The DNA matches TRBJ2-7 better at its end, which makes the J call doubtful. This CDR3 spans 14 amino acids. CDR1 is KGHSH and CDR2 is LQKENI in the germline V gene.

The chain links TRBV20-1 to TRBJ2-5; D call uncertain. From germline, CDR1 is DFQATT and CDR2 SNEGSKA (reference sequence). V was cut by 5 bases and J by 1 base, with 14 bases left in between. The CDR3 contains 14 residues. The CDR3 DNA follows: TGCAGTGCTCCCAAGCCGAGCGCCCAAGAGACCCAGTACTTC. Translated, it gives CSAPKPSAQETQYF.

The chain combines TRBV19 with TRBJ1-1; TRBD1 matches at 10 bases. The CDR3 is 13 residues long. The germline V gene encodes CDR1 LNHDA and CDR2 SQIVND (reference sequence). Losses at the gene ends were 7 bases for V and 5 bases for J; bases not matched to a gene: 4. The CDR3 DNA is TGTGCCAGTAAGGGGACAGGGGTGACTGAAGCTTTCTTT. As protein: CASKGTGVTEAFF.

The gene calls are TRBV27 and TRBJ1-2; 8 nucleotides line up with TRBD1. CDR3 size: 17 residues. V was clipped by 5 bases and J by 2 bases; unmatched bases: 13. Germline values: CDR1 MNHEY, CDR2 SMNVEV (reference sequence). CDR3 bases: TGTGCCAGCAGTCCCCGGGGCAGGGGGCCGGGGAACTATGGCTACACCTTC. Encoded protein: CASSPRGRGPGNYGYTF.

For this clonotype: A read error may account for a junction end that differs from germline. The gene calls are TRBV24-1 and TRBJ2-1, with 7 bases lining up with TRBD1. The end of the DNA aligns better with TRBJ2-7, so the J call may be wrong. This CDR3 has 20 residues. Germline CDR1 and CDR2: KGHDR and SFDVKD. CDR3 coding DNA: TGTGCCACCAGGGATTCCGGACAGGCGGATCGTGTCTACCAATACAATGAGCAGTACTTC. This codes for CATRDSGQADRVYQYNEQYF.

The chain is built from TRBV25-1 and TRBJ2-5, with D tentatively TRBD2 (6 bases). The CDR3 consists of 12 residues. Per germline, CDR1 MGHDK and CDR2 SYGVNS. V was clipped by 4 bases and J by 5 bases, with 8 bases between them. CDR3 loop: CASSATSETQYF. The CDR3 DNA reads TGTGCCAGCAGTGCGACTAGTGAGACCCAGTACTTC. Full variable domain (missing parts from reference TRBV25-1 and TRBJ2-5): EADIYQTPRYLVIGTGKKITLECSQTMGHDKMYWYQQDPGMELHLIHYSYGVNSTEKGDLSSESTVSRIRTEHFPLTLESARPSHTSQYLCASSATSETQYFGPGTRLLVL.

The rearrangement links TRBV28 to TRBJ1-2; D call uncertain. The germline CDR1 and CDR2 sequences are MDHEN and SYDVKM. The CDR3 has 12 residues. V was trimmed by 8 bases and J by 4 bases, leaving 11 bases between them. The CDR3 DNA reads as TGTGCCAGCTCCGCGGCTACCTATGGCTACACCTTC. The encoded protein is CASSAATYGYTF.

At least ten counts were recorded for this clonotype. Written as DNA, the CDR3 is TGTGCCAGCAGCTTATTTCAGGGAACCTACAATGAGCAGTTCTTC. Residues: CASSLFQGTYNEQFF. The chain uses TRBV7-9 and TRBJ2-1; D perhaps matches TRBD1 (5 bases). V was shortened by 2 bases and J by 2 bases, with 10 bases between the two germline ends. CDR3 length equals 15 residues. Germline assignment: CDR1 SEHNR and CDR2 FQNEAQ (reference sequence). The full variable domain, with the rest looked up from reference TRBV7-9 and TRBJ2-1, is DTGVSQNPRHKITKRGQNVTFRCDPISEHNRLYWYRQTLGQGPEFLTYFQNEAQLEKSRLLSDRFSAERPKGSFSTLEIQRTEQGDSAMYLCASSLFQGTYNEQFFGPGTRLTVL.

On this clonotype: The junction and the germline gene differ at one end; a read error may be behind it. The chain couples TRBV29-1 to TRBJ1-1, with TRBD1 as a possible D gene (5 bases). This CDR3 is 11 amino acids long. In germline, CDR1 is SQVTM, CDR2 ANQGSEA. The CDR3 coding sequence is TGCGGCGTTGCCCAGGGTACTGAAGCTTTCTTT. As protein: CGVAQGTEAFF. Supplemented by reference TRBV29-1 and TRBJ1-1, the full variable domain reads SAVISQKPSRDICQRGTSLTIQCQVDSQVTMMFWYRQQPGQSLTLIATANQGSEATYESGFVIDKFPISRPNLTFSTLTVSNMSPEDSSIYLCGVAQGTEAFFGQGTRLTVV.

This clonotype has more than one count but fewer than ten. This chain joins TRBV15 and TRBJ1-1; no clear D. The CDR3 is 16 residues long. V lost 0 bases and J 0 bases, leaving 11 bases between the germline ends. Germline CDR1 reads LNHNV; CDR2 reads YYDKDF (reference sequence). Here the CDR3 DNA reads TGTGCCACCAGCAGAGATAGTTGGGGAATGAACACTGAAGCTTTCTTT. This translates into CATSRDSWGMNTEAFF.

This clonotype has ten or more counts. V and J are TRBV2 and TRBJ2-1, with 11 bases fitting TRBD2. This CDR3 has 15 amino acids. The V gene's germline CDR1 is SNHLY and CDR2 FYNNEI. The V segment lost 6 bases and the J segment 3 bases; nucleotides outside the gene matches: 4. CDR3 nucleotide sequence: TGTGCCAGCAGCGGTACTAGCGGGGGCTACAATGAGCAGTTCTTC. Its protein product is CASSGTSGGYNEQFF. Full variable domain (remainder filled in from reference TRBV2 and TRBJ2-1): EPEVTQTPSHQVTQMGQEVILRCVPISNHLYFYWYRQILGQKVEFLVSFYNNEISEKSEIFDDQFSVERPDGSNFTLKIRSTKLEDSAMYFCASSGTSGGYNEQFFGPGTRLTVL.

This clonotype has only one observation. The rearrangement uses TRBV20-1 and TRBJ1-1; 8 nucleotides align to TRBD1. Per germline, CDR1 DFQATT and CDR2 SNEGSKA (reference sequence). The length of the CDR3 is 14 residues. The V segment lost 3 bases and the J segment 5 bases; nucleotides outside the gene matches: 8. The CDR3 nucleotides read TGCAGTGCTAGGGGAAGGACAGGGTCGACTGAAGCTTTCTTT. This gives the protein CSARGRTGSTEAFF.